This T cell receptor (beta chain) is from a study of shared clonotypes between healthy human individuals. Study-wide background: Each donor contributed plates that comprised three CD4 naive, three CD4 memory, two CD8 naive and one CD8 memory.

The V gene end was trimmed by 3 bases and the J gene end by 5 bases; junction bases not matched to a gene: 6. Germline-derived CDR1 and CDR2 are MDHEN and SYDVKM. This CDR3 has 14 amino acids. As regards this clone: The antigen is undetermined.

Study-level findings and limits: Clonotypes shared by all four sorted-subset donors had higher generation probabilities than non-shared clonotypes. A limitation of the genetic and exposure-history diversity represented arose from few donors.

In the original analysis: Because ImmunoSEQ provided only junction sequences with no quality scores, the filtering differed. Profiling relied on immunoSEQ multiplex PCR, and the TCRdb table lists in-frame clones only, not all of them. That table furnishes V, J and clone size, whereas the DNA furnished D and trimming. The table includes more than 850,000 clones, approximately 78% detected once. The sequence came from a young man in good health. Some clones in this sample may be carry-over from other donors' samples. This rearrangement joins TRBV28 to TRBJ2-5; 7 nucleotides line up with TRBD1. Source material: memory CD4+ T cells from PBMCs. Sample subset: CD45RA-negative fraction. CDR3 sequence (DNA): TGTGCCAGCAGTTTGACAGGGCGGTCGGAGACCCAGTACTTC. It specifies CASSLTGRSETQYF.